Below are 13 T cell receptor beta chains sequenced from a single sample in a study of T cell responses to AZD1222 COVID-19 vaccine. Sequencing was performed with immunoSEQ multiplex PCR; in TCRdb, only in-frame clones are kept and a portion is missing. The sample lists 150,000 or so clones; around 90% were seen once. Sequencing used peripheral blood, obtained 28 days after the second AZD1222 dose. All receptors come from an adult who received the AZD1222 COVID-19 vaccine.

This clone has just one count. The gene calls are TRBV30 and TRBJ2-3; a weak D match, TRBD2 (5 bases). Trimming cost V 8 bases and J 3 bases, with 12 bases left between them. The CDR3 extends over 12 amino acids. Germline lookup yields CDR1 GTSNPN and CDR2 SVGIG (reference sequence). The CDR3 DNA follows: TGTGCCACAGCGGCGTGGACAGATACGCAGTATTTT. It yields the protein CATAAWTDTQYF.

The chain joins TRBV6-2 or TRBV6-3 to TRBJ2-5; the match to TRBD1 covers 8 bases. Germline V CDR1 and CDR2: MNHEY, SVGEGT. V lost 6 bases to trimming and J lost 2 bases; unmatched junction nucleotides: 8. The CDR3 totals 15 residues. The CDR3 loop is CASSPGQAKQETQYF. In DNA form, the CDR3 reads TGTGCCAGCAGCCCGGGACAGGCGAAACAAGAGACCCAGTACTTC.

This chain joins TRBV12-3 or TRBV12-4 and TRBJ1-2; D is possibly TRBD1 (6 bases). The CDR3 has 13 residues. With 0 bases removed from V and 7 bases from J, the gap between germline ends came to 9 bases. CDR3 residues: CASSLARGAGYTF. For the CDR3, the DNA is TGTGCCAGCAGTTTAGCGCGGGGGGCTGGCTACACCTTC.

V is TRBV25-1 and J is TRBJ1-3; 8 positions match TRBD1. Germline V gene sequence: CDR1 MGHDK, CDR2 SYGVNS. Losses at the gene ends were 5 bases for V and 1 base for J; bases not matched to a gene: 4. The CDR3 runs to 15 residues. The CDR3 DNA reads TGTGCCAGCAGTTCGAGGACAGGGTCTGGAAACACCATATATTTT. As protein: CASSSRTGSGNTIYF. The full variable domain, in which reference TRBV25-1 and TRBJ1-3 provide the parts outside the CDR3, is EADIYQTPRYLVIGTGKKITLECSQTMGHDKMYWYQQDPGMELHLIHYSYGVNSTEKGDLSSESTVSRIRTEHFPLTLESARPSHTSQYLCASSSRTGSGNTIYFGEGSWLTVV.

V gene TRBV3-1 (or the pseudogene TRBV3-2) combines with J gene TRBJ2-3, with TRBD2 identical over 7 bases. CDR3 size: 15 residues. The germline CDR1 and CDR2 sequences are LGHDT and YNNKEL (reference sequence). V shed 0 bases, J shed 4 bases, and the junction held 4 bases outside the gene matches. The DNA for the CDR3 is TGTGCCAGCAGCCAAGAGACGGGGAGGGCAGATACGCAGTATTTT. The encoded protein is CASSQETGRADTQYF.

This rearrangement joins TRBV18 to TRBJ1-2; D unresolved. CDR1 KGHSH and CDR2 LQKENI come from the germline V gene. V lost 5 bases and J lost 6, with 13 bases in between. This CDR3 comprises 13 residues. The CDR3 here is CASSTELNNGYTF. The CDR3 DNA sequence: TGTGCCAGCTCAACAGAATTAAATAATGGCTACACCTTC.

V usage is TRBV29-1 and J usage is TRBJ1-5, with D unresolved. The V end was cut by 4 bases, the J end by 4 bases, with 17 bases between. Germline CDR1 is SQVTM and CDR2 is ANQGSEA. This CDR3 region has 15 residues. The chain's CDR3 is CSVATASNPNQPQHF. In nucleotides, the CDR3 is TGCAGCGTTGCAACAGCCTCGAACCCTAATCAGCCCCAGCATTTT.

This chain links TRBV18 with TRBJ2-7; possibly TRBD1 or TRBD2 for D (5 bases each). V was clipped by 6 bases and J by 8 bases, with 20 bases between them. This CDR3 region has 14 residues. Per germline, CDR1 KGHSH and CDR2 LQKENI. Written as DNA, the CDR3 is TGTGCCAGCTCGGGGGATACTCACCACTCCCAGCAGTACTTC. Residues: CASSGDTHHSQQYF. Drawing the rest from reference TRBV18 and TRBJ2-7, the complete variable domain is NAGVMQNPRHLVRRRGQEARLRCSPMKGHSHVYWYRQLPEEGLKFMVYLQKENIIDESGMPKERFSAEFPKEGPSILRIQQVVRGDSAAYFCASSGDTHHSQQYFGPGTRLTVT.

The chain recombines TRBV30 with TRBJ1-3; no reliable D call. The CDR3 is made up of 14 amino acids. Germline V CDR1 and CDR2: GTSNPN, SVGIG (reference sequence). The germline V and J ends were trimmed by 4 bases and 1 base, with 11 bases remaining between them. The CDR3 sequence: CAWTGDPSGNTIYF. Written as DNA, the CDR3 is TGTGCCTGGACAGGCGACCCGTCTGGAAACACCATATATTTT. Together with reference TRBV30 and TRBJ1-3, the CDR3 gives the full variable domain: SQTIHQWPATLVQPVGSPLSLECTVEGTSNPNLYWYRQAAGRGLQLLFYSVGIGQISSEVPQNLSASRPQDRQFILSSKKLLLSDSGFYLCAWTGDPSGNTIYFGEGSWLTVV.

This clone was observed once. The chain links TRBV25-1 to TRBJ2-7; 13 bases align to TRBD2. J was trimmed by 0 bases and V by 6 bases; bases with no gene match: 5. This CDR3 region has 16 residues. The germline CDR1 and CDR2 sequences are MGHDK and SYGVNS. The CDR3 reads CASSGGLAGYSYEQYF. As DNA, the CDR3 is TGTGCCAGCAGCGGGGGACTAGCGGGGTACTCCTACGAGCAGTACTTC.

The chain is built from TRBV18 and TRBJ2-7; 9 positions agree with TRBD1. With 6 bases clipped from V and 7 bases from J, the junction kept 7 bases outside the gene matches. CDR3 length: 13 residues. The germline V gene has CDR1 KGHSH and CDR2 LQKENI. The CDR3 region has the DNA TGTGCCAGCTCCCCCGGGACAGGGTATGAGCAGTACTTC. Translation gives CASSPGTGYEQYF. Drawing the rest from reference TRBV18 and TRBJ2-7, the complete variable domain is NAGVMQNPRHLVRRRGQEARLRCSPMKGHSHVYWYRQLPEEGLKFMVYLQKENIIDESGMPKERFSAEFPKEGPSILRIQQVVRGDSAAYFCASSPGTGYEQYFGPGTRLTVT.

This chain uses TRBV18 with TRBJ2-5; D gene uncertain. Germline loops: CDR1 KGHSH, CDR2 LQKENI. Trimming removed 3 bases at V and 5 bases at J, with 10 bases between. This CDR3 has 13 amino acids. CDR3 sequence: CASSPAGRETQYF. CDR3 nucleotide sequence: TGTGCCAGCTCACCGGCAGGTCGGGAGACCCAGTACTTC.

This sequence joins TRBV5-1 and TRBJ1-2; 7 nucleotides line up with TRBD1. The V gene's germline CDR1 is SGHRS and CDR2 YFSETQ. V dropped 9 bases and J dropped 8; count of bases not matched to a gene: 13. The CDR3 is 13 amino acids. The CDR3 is CATGLGGTAGYTF. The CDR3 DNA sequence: TGCGCCACCGGTCTTGGGGGGACAGCAGGCTACACCTTC.